These 3 T cell receptor beta chains originate from one sample sequenced in a study of CD8+CD57+ T cells in acquired aplastic anemia. Sequencing involved patients with CD8+CD57+ cell expansion previously shown by flow cytometry. Genomic DNA templated the TCR beta VDJ and CDR3 profiling. TCRdb called the reads again in MiXCR, with one record for every CDR3 protein. The data show about 160,000 distinct CDR3 sequences, around 75% seen once. Sequenced: sorted CD4+, CD8+, or CD8+CD57+ T cells (not recorded which) from PBMCs. These receptors were collected from a human donor with aplastic anemia.

This clonotype was counted between two and nine times. The rearrangement links TRBV5-6 to TRBJ1-1; D is uncertain. CDR1 and CDR2 from the germline V gene are SGHDT and YYEEEE. Deletions cut 10 bases from V and 0 bases from J, with 13 bases between. The CDR3 has 13 amino acids. The CDR3 region is CAARRSLNTEAFF. The CDR3 DNA sequence: TGTGCCGCACGACGGAGTCTGAACACTGAAGCTTTCTTT.

The chain combines TRBV20-1 with TRBJ1-6; TRBD1 aligns across 8 bases. Germline values: CDR1 DFQATT, CDR2 SNEGSKA (reference sequence). The CDR3 spans 14 residues. The V segment lost 6 bases and the J segment 5 bases; nucleotides outside the gene matches: 6. CDR3 residues: CSARTGTNNSPLHF. The DNA for the CDR3 is TGCAGTGCACGGACAGGGACCAATAATTCACCCCTCCACTTT.

V gene TRBV20-1 combines with J gene TRBJ2-5, with 9 bases matching TRBD1. Germline CDR1 reads DFQATT; CDR2 reads SNEGSKA (reference sequence). The CDR3 is 14 amino acids. V lost 2 bases and J lost 5; bases outside the gene matches: 6. The CDR3 sequence is CSARPGTGRETQYF. The CDR3 DNA reads as TGCAGTGCTAGACCGGGGACAGGGAGGGAGACCCAGTACTTC.